This TCR beta chain is drawn from a study of blood T cell repertoires in COVID-19. Assay used: immunoSEQ multiplex PCR; TCRdb lists only in-frame clones, some missing. The sample lists approximately 110,000 clones; 75% to 90% were seen once. The CDR3 contains 13 residues. V was cut by 2 bases and J by 9 bases, with 8 bases left in between. Germline V gives CDR1 WSHSY, CDR2 SAAADI. The sample was peripheral blood. V is TRBV10-2 and J is TRBJ1-6; D is ambiguous. The clonotype comes from a woman aged 80 or older with acute or convalescent COVID-19. The CDR3 loop is CASSEGRASPLHF. In DNA form, the CDR3 reads TGCGCCAGCAGTGAGGGGCGTGCTTCACCCCTCCACTTT.